What follows are 9 T cell receptor beta chains derived from one specimen sequenced in a study of graft-versus-host responses after intestinal transplantation. Which antigens these TCRs recognize remains unknown. The table came from immunoSEQ multiplex PCR; TCRdb's copy has only in-frame clones and leaves some out. The repertoire includes some 80,000 clones, under 95% of them detected once, and about 7.3% sits in the top ten. This material consisted of unstimulated CD8+ T cells sorted from spleen or lymph node cells, taken before transplant. All receptors come from a human donor who was the organ donor for an intestinal transplant.

The rearrangement links TRBV6-1 to TRBJ2-7, with D possibly called TRBD1 or TRBD2 (5 bases each). The CDR3 totals 15 residues. Deletions cut 7 bases from V and 3 bases from J, with 19 bases between. Germline-derived CDR1 and CDR2 are MNHNS and SASEGT. DNA of the CDR3: TGTGCCAGCACTCAGGGAGCGACCCCCTTCTACGAGCAGTACTTC. As protein: CASTQGATPFYEQYF.

V and J are TRBV19 and TRBJ1-3; D possibly corresponds to TRBD1 (5 bases). CDR1 and CDR2 from the germline V gene are LNHDA and SQIVND (reference sequence). The CDR3 loop spans 14 amino acids. V dropped 3 bases and J dropped 4 bases, with 10 bases sitting between them. The CDR3 DNA reads as TGTGCCAGTAGTATTACGGGGCTCGGAAACACCATATATTTT. Translating gives CASSITGLGNTIYF.

The chain couples TRBV7-3 to TRBJ2-1, with unresolved D. The length of the CDR3 is 16 residues. Germline loops: CDR1 SGHTA, CDR2 FQGTGA. Trimming removed 1 base from V and 0 bases from J, with 10 bases in between. CDR3 sequence: CASSLSQANSYNEQFF. Written as DNA, the CDR3 is TGTGCCAGCAGCTTAAGCCAGGCTAACTCCTACAATGAGCAGTTCTTC.

This chain connects TRBV6-6 to TRBJ2-4, with a tentative D call TRBD2 (5 bases). Trimming stripped 0 bases from V and 1 base from J, with 10 bases between. The germline V gene has CDR1 MNHNY and CDR2 SVGAGI (reference sequence). This CDR3 has 16 amino acids. The DNA for the CDR3 is TGTGCCAGCAGTTACTCGATGGGAGTTGCCAAAAACATTCAGTACTTC. Its protein is CASSYSMGVAKNIQYF.

This clone was detected only once. J is TRBJ2-2 and V is TRBV7-9, with a tentative D call TRBD1 (6 bases). V lost 4 bases to trimming and J lost 1 base, with 13 bases between them. Germline V gives CDR1 SEHNR, CDR2 FQNEAQ (reference sequence). The CDR3 is 16 amino acids. The DNA of the CDR3 is TGTGCCAGCAGCTCGACGGGACACCTGAACACCGGGGAGCTGTTTTTT. Amino acids: CASSSTGHLNTGELFF.

The chain joins TRBV4-2 to TRBJ2-1, with TRBD2 identical over 7 bases. The CDR3 runs to 15 residues. With V trimmed by 4 bases and J by 7 bases, 10 bases remained unmatched. Germline CDR1 and CDR2: LGHNA and YNFKEQ. DNA of the CDR3: TGTGCCAGCAGCCGTGGGGCGGGAGAGGTGAATGAGCAGTTCTTC. It yields the protein CASSRGAGEVNEQFF.

The chain is built from TRBV27 and TRBJ2-7, with 7 nucleotides matching TRBD1. This CDR3 contains 13 residues. From germline, CDR1 is MNHEY and CDR2 SMNVEV (reference sequence). Losses at the gene ends were 6 bases for V and 6 bases for J; bases not matched to a gene: 8. The CDR3 nucleotides read TGTGCCAGCAGCTCCGATTGGGACAGCGAGCAGTACTTC. This translates into CASSSDWDSEQYF.

The genes are TRBV5-5 and TRBJ2-1; 7 positions match TRBD1. This CDR3 has 15 amino acids. CDR1 is SGHKS, CDR2 YYEKEE, per germline (reference sequence). The V gene end was trimmed by 8 bases and the J gene end by 0 bases; junction bases not matched to a gene: 8. CDR3 amino acids: CASNPTGSSYNEQFF. In nucleotides, the CDR3 is TGTGCCAGTAATCCGACAGGGTCCTCCTACAATGAGCAGTTCTTC.

Only a few counts were recorded for this clone. The gene calls are TRBV19 and TRBJ2-3; perhaps TRBD1 as D (5 bases). Deletions cut 2 bases from V and 0 bases from J, with 9 bases between. Germline V lookup: CDR1 LNHDA, CDR2 SQIVND (reference sequence). This CDR3 region has 15 residues. Written as DNA, the CDR3 is TGTGCCAGTAGTATATCACAGGACAGCACAGATACGCAGTATTTT. Residues: CASSISQDSTDTQYF.